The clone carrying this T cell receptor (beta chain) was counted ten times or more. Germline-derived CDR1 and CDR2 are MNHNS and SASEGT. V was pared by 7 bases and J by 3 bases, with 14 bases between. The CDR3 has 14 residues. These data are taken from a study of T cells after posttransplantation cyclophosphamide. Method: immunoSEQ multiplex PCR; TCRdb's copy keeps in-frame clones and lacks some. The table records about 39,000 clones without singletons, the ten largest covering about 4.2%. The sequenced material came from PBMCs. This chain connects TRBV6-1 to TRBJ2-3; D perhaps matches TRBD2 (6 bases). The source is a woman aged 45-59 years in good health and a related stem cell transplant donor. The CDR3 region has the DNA TGTGCCAGCACCGTTGCGGGGTTTACAGATACGCAGTATTTT. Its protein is CASTVAGFTDTQYF.